These 4 T cell receptor beta chains came from one sample sequenced in a study of T cells expressing NK-cell markers (dated by TCRdb to the early 2020s). The library was prepared using 5' RACE. The instrument was an Illumina HiSeq 2000. TCRdb reprocessed the sequencing reads and holds a single record per CDR3 protein sequence, with no DNA. The record for this sample contains 350,000 to 450,000 distinct CDR3 sequences. The top ten constitute over 4% of the sample. What was sequenced was blood T cells: a sorted CD56 or NKG2C T cell subset, CD4+ or CD8+ T cells, or bulk PBMC T cells (not recorded which). The receptors come from a man aged 18-75 years in good health.

This chain's CDR3 is CASSRLAGGPVQETQYF. This sequence joins TRBV11-2 and TRBJ2-5; TCRdb gives TRBD2 as the D gene, but with no DNA this cannot be confirmed. CDR3 length: 17 residues. The germline V gene encodes CDR1 SGHAT and CDR2 FQNNGV.

V and J are TRBV6-5 and TRBJ2-2. CDR3 length equals 15 residues. Germline assignment: CDR1 MNHEY and CDR2 SVGAGI. The CDR3 is CASSYSNRDGGELFF.

The chain combines TRBV28 with TRBJ2-1; TCRdb's assignment of TRBD1 cannot be checked, as there is no DNA. CDR1 and CDR2 (germline): MDHEN, SYDVKM. The length of the CDR3 is 13 residues. The CDR3 reads CASSWGQFNEQFF.

V usage is TRBV6-1 and J usage is TRBJ1-2. The CDR3 spans 14 residues. CDR1 and CDR2 from the germline V gene are MNHNS and SASEGT. The CDR3 is CASRTGGRYYGYTF.